The source of this TCR beta chain is a study of memory B cells and T cells in multiple sclerosis. General study results and limits: Shared clonotype counts depended on differing compartment clone-set sizes and were normalized.

Germline values: CDR1 MNHNS, CDR2 SASEGT. V lost 4 bases to trimming and J lost 5 bases, with 10 bases between them. The CDR3 spans 13 residues. About this clone: Its matching antigen is unknown.

After stimulus-free culture, autoproliferating CFSE-dim and non-proliferating CFSE-high T cells were sequenced separately. 40 million to 50 million CFSE-labeled PBMCs were cultured less than eight days unstimulated, then replicate wells were pooled. TCRdb's copy holds only in-frame clones and misses some; the assay was immunoSEQ multiplex PCR. This sample carries over 35,000 clones, over 75% of them seen once, and the ten largest clones take about 1.1%. This TCR was sampled from a human donor with multiple sclerosis. The rearrangement links TRBV6-1 to TRBJ2-3; D is undetermined. Sequencing used PBMCs from blood kept in culture. The DNA for the CDR3 is TGTGCCAGCAGTGGGGAATGGGTAGATACGCAGTATTTT. Its protein product is CASSGEWVDTQYF.